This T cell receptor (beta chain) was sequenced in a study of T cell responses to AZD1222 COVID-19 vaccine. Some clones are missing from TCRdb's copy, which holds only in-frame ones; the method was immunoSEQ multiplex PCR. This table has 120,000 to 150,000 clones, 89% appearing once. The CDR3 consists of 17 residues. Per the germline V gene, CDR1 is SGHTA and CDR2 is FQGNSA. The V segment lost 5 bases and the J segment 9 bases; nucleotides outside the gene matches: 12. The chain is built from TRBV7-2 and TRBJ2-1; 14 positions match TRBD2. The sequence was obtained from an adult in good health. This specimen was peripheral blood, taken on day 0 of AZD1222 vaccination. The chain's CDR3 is CASSLPGLAGGLGEQFF. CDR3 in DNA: TGTGCCAGCAGCCTACCCGGACTAGCGGGAGGTTTGGGTGAGCAGTTCTTC. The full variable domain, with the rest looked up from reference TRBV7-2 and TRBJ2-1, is GAGVSQSPSNKVTEKGKDVELRCDPISGHTALYWYRQSLGQGLEFLIYFQGNSAPDKSGLPSDRFSAERTGGSVSTLTIQRTQQEDSAVYLCASSLPGLAGGLGEQFFGPGTRLTVL.